The clone carrying this T cell receptor beta chain was counted ten times or more. This record belongs to a study of T-cell reconstitution after alpha-beta-depleted transplantation in children. The authors prepared the TCRbeta library with unique molecular identifiers. TCRdb passed the PCR reads through MiXCR, listing each CDR3 protein once. The sample shows about 610,000 distinct CDR3 sequences, about 11% of them seen only once. The CDR3 sequence is 15 residues long. V shed 3 bases, J shed 5 bases, and the junction held 8 bases outside the gene matches. CDR1 is DFQATT and CDR2 is SNEGSKA in the germline V gene (reference sequence).

This rearrangement joins TRBV20-1 to TRBJ2-3, with 10 bases fitting TRBD1. Sequences were derived from PBMCs from the stem cell graft donor, sampled from the stem cell graft. This sequence was found in a human donor who donated a stem cell graft to a child with acute myeloid leukemia. CDR3 coding DNA: TGCAGTGCTAGCCGGGACAGGGGACGGGGAGATACGCAGTATTTT. This encodes CSASRDRGRGDTQYF.